This T cell receptor beta chain originates from a study of OX40 agonist ivuxolimab in advanced cancers. A word on this clone: The antigen remains undetermined.

Assay: immunoSEQ multiplex PCR; the TCRdb copy retains only in-frame clones and omits some. This table has approximately 90,000 clones, roughly nine tenths appearing once. The CDR3 loop spans 13 amino acids. Germline CDR1 reads SGHRS; CDR2 reads YFSETQ. Between the trimmed V and J ends, which lost 0 bases and 4 bases, there was a span of 8 bases. Study-level findings and limits: At doses 0.1 to 3.0 mg/kg, CD4+ and CD8+ clones expanded. Certain nonresponders additionally had low normalized T-cell clonal expansion.

The V call is TRBV5-1, the J call TRBJ2-7; D possibly matches TRBD1 or TRBD2 (5 bases each). The specimen was CD4+ or CD8+ T cells sorted from blood, collected in a trial of the OX40 agonist ivuxolimab. The sequence came from an adult with an advanced solid tumor such as melanoma, head and neck, liver or kidney cancer. Here the CDR3 reads CASSLDGAYEQYF. The CDR3 DNA is TGCGCCAGCAGCTTGGACGGGGCTTACGAGCAGTACTTC.